A selection of T cell receptor beta chains follows, all from one sample in a study of blood T cell repertoires in COVID-19. TCRdb's table, derived via immunoSEQ multiplex PCR, lists solely in-frame clones and lacks some. The data contain roughly 200,000 clones, about 82% of them singletons. Sequencing was carried out using PBMCs or T cells enriched from blood (not recorded which). The receptor source for this set is a man between 35 and 55 years old with acute COVID-19. CDR3s include the opening cysteine and the closing phenylalanine or tryptophan. A D gene is named only where the DNA matches it firmly. Size values are once, few and many counts, or a class for expanded clones, and some rows have none.

d_call: NA
v_call: TRBV19
clone_size: NA
j_call: TRBJ2-5
cdr3_nt: TGTGCCAGCTCGAGCCGTGGGGCTCTACAGACCCAGTACTTC
cdr3_aa: CASSSRGALQTQYF

d_call: TRBD1
v_call: TRBV7-6
clone_size: once
j_call: TRBJ1-3
cdr3_nt: TGTGCCAGCAGCTTAGGGACAGGGCCCGGAAACACCATATATTTT
cdr3_aa: CASSLGTGPGNTIYF

d_call: TRBD1
v_call: TRBV7-7
clone_size: NA
j_call: TRBJ2-7
cdr3_nt: TGTGCCAGCAGCCCCGACAGGGACGGAGAGCAGTACTTC
cdr3_aa: CASSPDRDGEQYF

d_call: NA
v_call: TRBV27
clone_size: NA
j_call: TRBJ2-1
cdr3_nt: TGTGCCAGCAGTTATGGGGCCTCGCGGAATGAGCAGTTCTTC
cdr3_aa: CASSYGASRNEQFF

d_call: NA
v_call: TRBV9
clone_size: once
j_call: TRBJ2-5
cdr3_nt: TGTGCCAGCAGCGCCTTAGTGGAAGAGACCCAGTACTTC
cdr3_aa: CASSALVEETQYF

d_call: NA
v_call: TRBV3-1/TRBV3-2
clone_size: NA
j_call: TRBJ1-2
cdr3_nt: TGTGCCAGCAGCCAATGGAACCAGGGTGTTGATGGCTACACCTTC
cdr3_aa: CASSQWNQGVDGYTF

d_call: TRBD1
v_call: TRBV30
clone_size: NA
j_call: TRBJ1-5
cdr3_nt: TGTGCCTGGAGTGACCCGGGACAGGGTAAGCATCAGCCCCAGCATTTT
cdr3_aa: CAWSDPGQGKHQPQHF

d_call: NA
v_call: TRBV11-2
clone_size: NA
j_call: TRBJ2-2
cdr3_nt: TGTGCCACCCGGGTTGCCGGGGAGCTGTTTTTT
cdr3_aa: CATRVAGELFF

d_call: TRBD1
v_call: TRBV11-2
clone_size: once
j_call: TRBJ1-3
cdr3_nt: TGTGCCAGCAGTCGGACAGGGAGAAACACCATATATTTT
cdr3_aa: CASSRTGRNTIYF

d_call: NA
v_call: TRBV7-3
clone_size: NA
j_call: TRBJ2-1
cdr3_nt: TGTGCCAGCAGCCGGTATTCAGGAGGAGGGGTAAATGAGCAGTTCTTC
cdr3_aa: CASSRYSGGGVNEQFF

d_call: NA
v_call: TRBV6-5
clone_size: NA
j_call: TRBJ1-6
cdr3_nt: TGTGCCAGCAGCGCAGGGTTGACCTATAATTCACCCCTCCACTTT
cdr3_aa: CASSAGLTYNSPLHF

d_call: NA
v_call: TRBV28
clone_size: NA
j_call: TRBJ1-3
cdr3_nt: TGTGCCAGCAGTTTTAGGGGAAGGTGGGGAAACACCATATATTTT
cdr3_aa: CASSFRGRWGNTIYF

d_call: TRBD2
v_call: TRBV7-9
clone_size: NA
j_call: TRBJ2-2
cdr3_nt: TGTGCCAGCAGCTTTTGGGGACTAGATACCGGGGAGCTGTTTTTT
cdr3_aa: CASSFWGLDTGELFF

d_call: TRBD2
v_call: TRBV5-4
clone_size: NA
j_call: TRBJ2-5
cdr3_nt: TGTGCCAGCAGCCTACCCACCGGGAGGGCCACAGAGACCCAGTACTTC
cdr3_aa: CASSLPTGRATETQYF

d_call: NA
v_call: TRBV20-1
clone_size: NA
j_call: TRBJ1-3
cdr3_nt: TGCAGTGCTAGTAGAGTTAGAGGAAACACCATATATTTT
cdr3_aa: CSASRVRGNTIYF

d_call: NA
v_call: TRBV18
clone_size: NA
j_call: TRBJ2-3
cdr3_nt: TGTGCCAGCTCACCATCAGGAAGCCCAGATACGCAGTATTTT
cdr3_aa: CASSPSGSPDTQYF

d_call: NA
v_call: TRBV15
clone_size: NA
j_call: TRBJ1-4
cdr3_nt: TGTGCCACCAGCAGGGTGGACGGCGGGAATGAAAAACTGTTTTTT
cdr3_aa: CATSRVDGGNEKLFF

d_call: NA
v_call: TRBV27
clone_size: NA
j_call: TRBJ1-4
cdr3_nt: TGTGCCAGCAGTTTAGGGGGGGCGAATTGGGAAAAACTGTTTTTT
cdr3_aa: CASSLGGANWEKLFF

d_call: NA
v_call: TRBV4-2
clone_size: NA
j_call: TRBJ1-6
cdr3_nt: TGTGCCAGCAGCCAAGATTCCAGTCCACCCCTCCACTTT
cdr3_aa: CASSQDSSPPLHF

d_call: NA
v_call: TRBV24-1
clone_size: NA
j_call: TRBJ1-1
cdr3_nt: TGTGCCACCTCACATGGGGGGGGTGGTGAAGCTTTCTTT
cdr3_aa: CATSHGGGGEAFF

d_call: TRBD1
v_call: TRBV5-6
clone_size: NA
j_call: TRBJ1-5
cdr3_nt: TGTGCCAGCAGCCGCGTGAGGGGGCGATATCAGCCCCAGCATTTT
cdr3_aa: CASSRVRGRYQPQHF

d_call: TRBD1
v_call: TRBV19
clone_size: NA
j_call: TRBJ1-4
cdr3_nt: TGTGCCAGTAGTCCCCAGGGGGCGTTGGATGAAAAACTGTTTTTT
cdr3_aa: CASSPQGALDEKLFF

d_call: NA
v_call: TRBV21-1
clone_size: NA
j_call: TRBJ2-3
cdr3_nt: TGTGCCAGGGATGTAGCGGGGAGGTGTGATACGCAGTATTTT
cdr3_aa: CARDVAGRCDTQYF

d_call: TRBD2
v_call: TRBV18
clone_size: NA
j_call: TRBJ2-1
cdr3_nt: TGTGCCAGCTCACTCGGACTAGCGGGATTTAGAAATGAGCAGTTCTTC
cdr3_aa: CASSLGLAGFRNEQFF

d_call: NA
v_call: TRBV18
clone_size: NA
j_call: TRBJ2-4
cdr3_nt: TGTGCCAGCTCACCACCAAACGAGGGCGAGGGAAGCATTCAGTACTTC
cdr3_aa: CASSPPNEGEGSIQYF

d_call: NA
v_call: TRBV4-3
clone_size: NA
j_call: TRBJ1-2
cdr3_nt: TGCGCCAGCAGCCGAGACAGTAACTATGGCTACACCTTC
cdr3_aa: CASSRDSNYGYTF

d_call: NA
v_call: TRBV28
clone_size: NA
j_call: TRBJ1-6
cdr3_nt: TGTGCCAGCAGTCCCTTTCGGGGGACCTTCGCGTCACCCCTCCACTTT
cdr3_aa: CASSPFRGTFASPLHF

d_call: NA
v_call: TRBV6-1
clone_size: NA
j_call: TRBJ1-4
cdr3_nt: TGTGCCAGCAGTGAATACCGGGTGCTGTTTTTT
cdr3_aa: CASSEYRVLFF

d_call: TRBD1
v_call: TRBV28
clone_size: NA
j_call: TRBJ1-5
cdr3_nt: TGTGCCAGCAGTTTAGGGACAGGGCGCAATCAGCCCCAGCATTTT
cdr3_aa: CASSLGTGRNQPQHF

d_call: NA
v_call: TRBV11-2
clone_size: NA
j_call: TRBJ2-7
cdr3_nt: TGTGCCAGCAGCTTCGTGATGGCACAGGGCTCGCTCGAGCAGTACTTC
cdr3_aa: CASSFVMAQGSLEQYF

d_call: NA
v_call: TRBV5-4
clone_size: NA
j_call: TRBJ2-4
cdr3_nt: TGTGCCAGCAGCTTGGGACAGACTCTAGCCAAAAACATTCAGTACTTC
cdr3_aa: CASSLGQTLAKNIQYF

d_call: NA
v_call: TRBV10-3
clone_size: NA
j_call: TRBJ2-3
cdr3_nt: TGTGCCATCACCGGCGGGTACGGGGATACGCAGTATTTT
cdr3_aa: CAITGGYGDTQYF

d_call: NA
v_call: TRBV9
clone_size: NA
j_call: TRBJ1-1
cdr3_nt: TGTGCCAGCAGCCCCAGCCCCCGCGGGACTGAAGCTTTCTTT
cdr3_aa: CASSPSPRGTEAFF

d_call: NA
v_call: TRBV18
clone_size: NA
j_call: TRBJ1-2
cdr3_nt: TGTGCCAGCTCACCAGGGGCAGCCCTCGGTTATGGCTACACCTTC
cdr3_aa: CASSPGAALGYGYTF

d_call: NA
v_call: TRBV6-4
clone_size: NA
j_call: TRBJ1-1
cdr3_nt: TGTGCCAGCAGAGGAGAAGGGGAGAACACTGAAGCTTTCTTT
cdr3_aa: CASRGEGENTEAFF

d_call: TRBD1
v_call: TRBV7-9
clone_size: NA
j_call: TRBJ1-1
cdr3_nt: TGTGCCAGCAGTCGGACAGGGAGGGACACTGAAGCTTTCTTT
cdr3_aa: CASSRTGRDTEAFF

d_call: TRBD1
v_call: TRBV30
clone_size: NA
j_call: TRBJ1-1
cdr3_nt: TGTGCCTGGAGTACAGGGGGCGGGTACACTGAAGCTTTCTTT
cdr3_aa: CAWSTGGGYTEAFF

d_call: NA
v_call: TRBV4-1
clone_size: NA
j_call: TRBJ1-2
cdr3_nt: TGCGCCAGCAGCCAAGATCAGGGGTACTATGGCTACACCTTC
cdr3_aa: CASSQDQGYYGYTF